Listed below are T cell receptor beta chains from one sample, sequenced in a study of cytotoxic CD8 clonotypes in ibrutinib-treated CLL. The protocol was immunoSEQ multiplex PCR, while the TCRdb copy is restricted to in-frame clones and leaves out a portion. The repertoire consists of about 34,000 clones, with around 70% occurring once and the leading ten covering 28%. The material was PBMCs, obtained before ibrutinib treatment. The source of these receptors is a human donor with chronic lymphocytic leukemia. CDR3s include the opening cysteine and the closing phenylalanine or tryptophan. A D gene is named only where the DNA matches it firmly. Only part of the rows carry a size: once, few, many, or a class if the clone is expanded.

abundance	v_gene	d_gene	j_gene	CDR3aa	CDR3nt
.	TRBV5-1	.	TRBJ2-2	CASSLVGDPTGELFF	TGCGCCAGCAGCTTGGTTGGGGATCCCACCGGGGAGCTGTTTTTT
.	TRBV7-2	.	TRBJ2-7	CASSYRSYEQYF	TGTGCCAGCAGCTATCGTTCCTACGAGCAGTACTTC
.	TRBV6-1	.	TRBJ1-3	CASCERDDSGNTIYF	TGTGCCAGCTGCGAGAGGGACGACTCTGGAAACACCATATATTTT
.	TRBV7-6	.	TRBJ2-3	CASSLVGTSTDTQYF	TGTGCCAGCAGCTTAGTCGGAACTAGCACAGATACGCAGTATTTT
.	TRBV10-3	.	TRBJ1-2	CAISANYGYTF	TGTGCCATCAGTGCGAACTATGGCTACACCTTC
.	TRBV5-1	TRBD2	TRBJ2-7	CASSASGGASYEQYF	TGCGCCAGCAGCGCTAGCGGGGGGGCTTCCTACGAGCAGTACTTC
once	TRBV6-5	.	TRBJ1-2	CASRRTQGPYGYTF	TGTGCCAGCAGGAGAACACAGGGACCCTATGGCTACACCTTC
.	TRBV29-1	TRBD1	TRBJ2-1	CSVAGTGGVNEQFF	TGCAGCGTTGCCGGGACAGGGGGCGTCAATGAGCAGTTCTTC
once	TRBV7-8	.	TRBJ1-1	CASSLTGTLNTEAFF	TGTGCCAGCAGCCTTACCGGGACACTGAACACTGAAGCTTTCTTT
.	TRBV7-3	TRBD1	TRBJ2-3	CASSTGDRGGADTQYF	TGTGCCAGCAGCACTGGGGACAGGGGAGGGGCAGATACGCAGTATTTT
.	TRBV10-3	TRBD2	TRBJ2-7	CAISEGVLAGSEQYF	TGTGCCATCAGTGAGGGGGTACTAGCGGGCTCCGAGCAGTACTTC
.	TRBV2	.	TRBJ2-1	CASSSEGDEQFF	TGTGCCAGCAGTTCGGAAGGGGATGAGCAGTTCTTC
.	TRBV7-2	TRBD2	TRBJ2-7	CASSFPTAGRQDYEQYF	TGTGCCAGCAGCTTTCCTACAGCGGGGAGACAAGACTACGAGCAGTACTTC
once	TRBV30	.	TRBJ1-3	CAWSDPVGSRNTIYF	TGTGCCTGGAGCGACCCAGTGGGCAGCAGAAACACCATATATTTT
few	TRBV19	TRBD1	TRBJ1-1	CASSQGANTEAFF	TGTGCCAGTAGTCAGGGGGCAAACACTGAAGCTTTCTTT
.	TRBV6-5	TRBD2	TRBJ2-7	CASRSSGTTYEQYF	TGTGCCAGCAGGAGTAGCGGGACGACCTACGAGCAGTACTTC
many	TRBV4-2	.	TRBJ2-2	CASSRYETDSGELFF	TGTGCCAGCAGCCGATACGAGACCGACAGCGGGGAGCTGTTTTTT
.	TRBV28	.	TRBJ1-4	CASSQETLFYGLFF	TGTGCCAGCAGTCAGGAGACATTGTTCTATGGGCTGTTTTTT
.	TRBV6-6	TRBD1	TRBJ2-7	CASKIKGTGHYEQYF	TGTGCCAGCAAAATAAAGGGGACAGGGCACTACGAGCAGTACTTC
.	TRBV5-5	.	TRBJ2-5	CASSLFSGDQETQYF	TGTGCCAGCAGCTTGTTTTCCGGAGACCAAGAGACCCAGTACTTC
few	TRBV7-7	.	TRBJ2-5	CASSLGDRETQYF	TGTGCCAGCAGCTTAGGGGACCGCGAAACCCAGTACTTC
.	TRBV7-7	TRBD2	TRBJ2-5	CASSISGFGETQYF	TGTGCTAGCAGCATTAGCGGGTTTGGGGAGACCCAGTACTTC
once	TRBV27	.	TRBJ2-3	CASSLRWGRLNTDTQYF	TGTGCCAGCAGTCTCCGGTGGGGGCGATTAAACACAGATACGCAGTATTTT
.	TRBV7-3	.	TRBJ2-1	CASSQDTYNEQFF	TGTGCCAGCAGCCAAGACACTTACAATGAGCAGTTCTTC
few	TRBV18	TRBD1	TRBJ1-5	CASSRGTDQPQHF	TGTGCCAGCTCACGAGGGACAGATCAGCCCCAGCATTTT
.	TRBV15	.	TRBJ2-7	CATSRDRGYEQYF	TGTGCCACCAGCAGAGATAGGGGCTACGAGCAGTACTTC
.	TRBV5-4	.	TRBJ1-2	CASSSDFSYGYTF	TGTGCCAGCAGCTCTGATTTTAGTTATGGCTACACCTTC
.	TRBV27	.	TRBJ1-5	CASSYQGLNQPQHF	TGTGCCAGCAGCTATCAAGGACTCAATCAGCCCCAGCATTTT
.	TRBV28	.	TRBJ1-6	CASSLLGGLATLHF	TGTGCCAGCAGTTTATTGGGCGGGTTGGCCACCCTCCACTTT
.	TRBV5-1	.	TRBJ1-2	CASSLRQGTDGYTF	TGCGCCAGCAGCTTAAGACAAGGTACTGATGGCTACACCTTC
.	TRBV9	.	TRBJ1-1	CASSAQHWNTEAFF	TGTGCCAGCAGCGCCCAGCATTGGAACACTGAAGCTTTCTTT
.	TRBV5-4	.	TRBJ1-1	CASSQSQGSTEAFF	TGTGCCAGCAGCCAATCACAGGGTTCCACTGAAGCTTTCTTT
.	TRBV25-1	.	TRBJ1-5	CASSESGSNQPQHF	TGTGCCAGCAGTGAGTCAGGGAGCAATCAGCCCCAGCATTTT
.	TRBV4-3	.	TRBJ2-7	CASSQYGFDEQYF	TGCGCCAGCAGCCAGTATGGATTCGACGAGCAGTACTTC
.	TRBV27	.	TRBJ2-7	CASSQLGSGLDYEQYF	TGTGCCAGCAGTCAACTAGGTTCGGGGCTGGACTACGAGCAGTACTTC
.	TRBV11-2	.	TRBJ2-7	CASSLDLVHEQYF	TGTGCCAGCAGCTTAGATCTGGTCCACGAGCAGTACTTC
.	TRBV9	.	TRBJ2-1	CASSGSASYNEQFF	TGTGCCAGCAGCGGATCTGCGTCCTACAATGAGCAGTTCTTC
.	TRBV29-1	.	TRBJ2-3	CSVEQGTGADTQYF	TGCAGCGTTGAACAGGGTACCGGCGCAGATACGCAGTATTTT
.	TRBV2	.	TRBJ2-7	CASSPSVSEQYF	TGTGCCAGCAGTCCCTCAGTGTCTGAGCAGTACTTC
.	TRBV28	.	TRBJ1-5	CASSFASIGNQPQHF	TGTGCCAGCAGTTTCGCCAGTATAGGCAATCAGCCCCAGCATTTT
.	TRBV7-9	.	TRBJ1-1	CASSETTGGWTEAFF	TGTGCCAGCAGCGAGACGACTGGGGGATGGACTGAAGCTTTCTTT
.	TRBV30	.	TRBJ1-6	CAWSLAGTYNSPLHF	TGTGCCTGGAGCCTTGCAGGCACCTATAATTCACCCCTCCACTTT
.	TRBV7-2	TRBD1	TRBJ1-5	CASSPDRGNQPQHF	TGTGCCAGCAGCCCGGACAGGGGGAATCAGCCCCAGCATTTT
.	TRBV7-9	.	TRBJ1-1	CASSLGGFHMNTEAFF	TGTGCCAGCAGCTTAGGGGGGTTTCACATGAACACTGAAGCTTTCTTT
.	TRBV5-1	TRBD2	TRBJ2-7	CASSLGLAGRSYEQYF	TGCGCCAGCAGCTTGGGACTAGCGGGACGCTCCTACGAGCAGTACTTC
once	TRBV5-1	.	TRBJ2-7	CASSLDREAYEQYF	TGCGCCAGCAGCTTGGATCGGGAAGCCTACGAGCAGTACTTC
.	TRBV28	.	TRBJ1-3	CVTGGLGSGNTIYF	TGTGTCACGGGGGGTTTGGGCTCTGGAAACACCATATATTTT